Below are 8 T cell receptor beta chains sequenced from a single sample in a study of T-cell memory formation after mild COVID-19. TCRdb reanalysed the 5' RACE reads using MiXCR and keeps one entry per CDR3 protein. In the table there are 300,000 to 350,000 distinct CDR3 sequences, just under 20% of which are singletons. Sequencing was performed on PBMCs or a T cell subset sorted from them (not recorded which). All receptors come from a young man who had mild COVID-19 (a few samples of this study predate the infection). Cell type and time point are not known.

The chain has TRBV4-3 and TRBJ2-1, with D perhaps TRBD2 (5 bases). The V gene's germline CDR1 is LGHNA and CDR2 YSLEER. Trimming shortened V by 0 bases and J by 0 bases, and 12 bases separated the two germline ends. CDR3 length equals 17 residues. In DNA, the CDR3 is TGCGCCAGCAGCCAAGATCGGACCGGGAACTCCTACAATGAGCAGTTCTTC. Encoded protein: CASSQDRTGNSYNEQFF.

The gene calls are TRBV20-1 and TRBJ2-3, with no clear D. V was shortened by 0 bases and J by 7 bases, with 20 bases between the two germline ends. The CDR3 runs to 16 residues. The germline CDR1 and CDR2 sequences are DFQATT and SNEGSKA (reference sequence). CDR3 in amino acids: CSARDRVEFIGYTQYF. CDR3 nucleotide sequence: TGCAGTGCTAGAGATCGGGTTGAGTTTATAGGCTATACGCAGTATTTT.

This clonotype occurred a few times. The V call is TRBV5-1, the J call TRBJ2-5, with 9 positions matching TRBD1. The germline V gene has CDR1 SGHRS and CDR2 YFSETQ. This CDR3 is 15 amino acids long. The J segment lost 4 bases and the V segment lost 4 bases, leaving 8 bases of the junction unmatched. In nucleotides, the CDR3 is TGCGCCAGCAGCCCCAGGACAGGGGAGGCAGAGACCCAGTACTTC. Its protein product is CASSPRTGEAETQYF.

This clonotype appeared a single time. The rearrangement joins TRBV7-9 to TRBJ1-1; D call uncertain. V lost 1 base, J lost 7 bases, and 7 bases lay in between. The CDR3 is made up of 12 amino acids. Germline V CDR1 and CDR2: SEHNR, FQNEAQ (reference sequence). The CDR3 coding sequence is TGTGCCAGCAGCTTAGACCATGGTGAAGCTTTCTTT. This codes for CASSLDHGEAFF.

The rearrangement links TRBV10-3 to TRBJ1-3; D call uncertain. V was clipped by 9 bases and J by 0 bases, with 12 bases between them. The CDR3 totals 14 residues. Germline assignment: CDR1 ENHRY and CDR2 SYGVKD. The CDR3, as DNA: TGTGCCATGATTAAGGAGAGCTCTGGAAACACCATATATTTT. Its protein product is CAMIKESSGNTIYF.

In DNA form, the CDR3 reads TGTGCCAGCAGTGATCGGACTAGCGGGGGAAGCGAGCAGTACTTC. It codes for CASSDRTSGGSEQYF. This chain uses TRBV6-5 with TRBJ2-7; 13 positions agree with TRBD2. V lost 5 bases and J lost 6; bases outside the gene matches: 7. This CDR3 comprises 15 residues. CDR1 MNHEY and CDR2 SVGAGI come from the germline V gene.

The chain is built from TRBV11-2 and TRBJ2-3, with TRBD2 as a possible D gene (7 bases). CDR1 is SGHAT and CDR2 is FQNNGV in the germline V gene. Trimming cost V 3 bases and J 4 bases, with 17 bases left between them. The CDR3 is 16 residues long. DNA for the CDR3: TGTGCCAGCAGCTTCCGGGGGCTAGCGGTTCCAGATACGCAGTATTTT. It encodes CASSFRGLAVPDTQYF.

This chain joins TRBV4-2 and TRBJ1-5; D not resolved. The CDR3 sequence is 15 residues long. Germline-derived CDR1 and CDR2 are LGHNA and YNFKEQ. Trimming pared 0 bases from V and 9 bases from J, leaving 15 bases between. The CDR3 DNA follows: TGTGCCAGCAGCCAAGAGCGGACTGCGCGTGGGCCCCAGCATTTT. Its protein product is CASSQERTARGPQHF.